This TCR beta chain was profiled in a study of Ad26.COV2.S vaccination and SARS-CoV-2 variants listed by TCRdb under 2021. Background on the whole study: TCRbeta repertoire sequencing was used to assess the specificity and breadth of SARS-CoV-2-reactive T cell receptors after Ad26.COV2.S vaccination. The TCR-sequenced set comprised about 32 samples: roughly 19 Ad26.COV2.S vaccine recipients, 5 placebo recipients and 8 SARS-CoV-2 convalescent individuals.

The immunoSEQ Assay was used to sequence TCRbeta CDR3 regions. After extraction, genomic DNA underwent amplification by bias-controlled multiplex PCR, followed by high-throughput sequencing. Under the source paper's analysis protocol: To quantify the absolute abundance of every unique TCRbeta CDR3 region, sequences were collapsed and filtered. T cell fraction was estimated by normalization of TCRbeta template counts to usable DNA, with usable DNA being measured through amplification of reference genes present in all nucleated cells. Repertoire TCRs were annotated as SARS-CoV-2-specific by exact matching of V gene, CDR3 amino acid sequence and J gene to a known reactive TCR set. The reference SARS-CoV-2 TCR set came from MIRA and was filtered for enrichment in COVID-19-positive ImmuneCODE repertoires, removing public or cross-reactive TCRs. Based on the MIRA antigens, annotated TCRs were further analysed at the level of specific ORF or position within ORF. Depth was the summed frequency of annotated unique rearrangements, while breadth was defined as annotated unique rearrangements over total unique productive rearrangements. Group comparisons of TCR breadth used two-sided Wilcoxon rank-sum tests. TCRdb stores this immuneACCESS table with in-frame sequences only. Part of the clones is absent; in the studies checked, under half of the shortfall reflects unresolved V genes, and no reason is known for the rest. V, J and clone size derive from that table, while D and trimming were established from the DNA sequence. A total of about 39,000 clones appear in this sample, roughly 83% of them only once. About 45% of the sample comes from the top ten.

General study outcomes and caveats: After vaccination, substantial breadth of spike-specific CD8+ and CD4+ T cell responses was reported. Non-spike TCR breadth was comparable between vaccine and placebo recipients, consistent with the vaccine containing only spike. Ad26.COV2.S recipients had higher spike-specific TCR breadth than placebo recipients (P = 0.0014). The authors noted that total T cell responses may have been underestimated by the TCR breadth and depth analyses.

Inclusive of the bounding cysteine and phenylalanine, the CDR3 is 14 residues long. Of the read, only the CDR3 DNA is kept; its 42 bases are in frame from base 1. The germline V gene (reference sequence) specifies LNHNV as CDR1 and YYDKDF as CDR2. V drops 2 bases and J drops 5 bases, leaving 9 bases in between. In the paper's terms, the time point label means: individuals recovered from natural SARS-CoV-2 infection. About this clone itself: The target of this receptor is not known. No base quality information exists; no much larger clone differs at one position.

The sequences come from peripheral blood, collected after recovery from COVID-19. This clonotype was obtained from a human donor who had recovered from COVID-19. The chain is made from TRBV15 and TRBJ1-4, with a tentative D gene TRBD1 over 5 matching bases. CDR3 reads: CATSRQGRNEKLFF. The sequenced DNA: TGTGCCACCAGCAGACAGGGTAGGAATGAAAAACTGTTTTTT.